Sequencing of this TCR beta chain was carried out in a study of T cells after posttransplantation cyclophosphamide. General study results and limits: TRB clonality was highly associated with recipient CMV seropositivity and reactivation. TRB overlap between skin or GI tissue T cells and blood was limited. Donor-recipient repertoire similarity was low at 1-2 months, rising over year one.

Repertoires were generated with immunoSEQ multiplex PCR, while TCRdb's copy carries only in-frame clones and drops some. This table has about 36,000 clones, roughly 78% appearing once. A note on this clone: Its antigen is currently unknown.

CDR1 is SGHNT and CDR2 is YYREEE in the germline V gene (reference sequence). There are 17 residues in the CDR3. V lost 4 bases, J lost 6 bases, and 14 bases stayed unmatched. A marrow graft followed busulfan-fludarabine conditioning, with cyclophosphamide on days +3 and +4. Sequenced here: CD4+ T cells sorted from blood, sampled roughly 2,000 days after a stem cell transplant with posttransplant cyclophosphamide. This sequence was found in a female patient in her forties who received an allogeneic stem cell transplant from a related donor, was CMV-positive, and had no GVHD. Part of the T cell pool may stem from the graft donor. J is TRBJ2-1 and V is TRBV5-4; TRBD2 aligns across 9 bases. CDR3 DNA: TGTGCCAGCAGCCCGTTGATCCTAGCGGGGAGTTCCAATGAGCAGTTCTTC. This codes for CASSPLILAGSSNEQFF.